These T cell receptor beta chains were read from a single sample in a study of T-cell memory formation after mild COVID-19. TCRdb fed the 5' RACE reads into MiXCR, producing one record per CDR3 protein. Of fewer than 250,000 distinct CDR3 sequences detected, roughly a tenth appear once; the ten largest clones hold just over 3%. Sequencing was performed on PBMCs or a T cell subset sorted from them (not recorded which). These receptors originate from a young man who had mild COVID-19 (a few samples of this study predate the infection). Cell type and time point are not known. The CDR3 runs from the conserved cysteine through the conserved F or W. D genes are given only for firm matches. Rows may omit the clone size; those that give it use once, few, many or a size class.

CDR3aa	CDR3nt	abundance	v_gene	j_gene	d_gene	len
CASSLDRGPEKLFF	TGTGCCAGCAGCTTAGACCGGGGCCCTGAAAAACTGTTTTTT	.	TRBV7-2	TRBJ1-4	.	14
CASSYSRLAGGWQETQYF	TGTGCCAGCAGTTACTCTCGACTAGCGGGGGGATGGCAAGAGACCCAGTACTTC	.	TRBV6-5	TRBJ2-5	TRBD2	18
CASSQDPNGETQYF	TGCGCCAGCAGCCAAGATCCCAACGGGGAGACCCAGTACTTC	.	TRBV4-3	TRBJ2-5	.	14
CASKRGGSYNEQFF	TGTGCCAGCAAAAGAGGCGGCTCCTACAATGAGCAGTTCTTC	.	TRBV6-5	TRBJ2-1	.	14
CSVAPWGSNQPQHF	TGCAGCGTTGCCCCTTGGGGTAGCAATCAGCCCCAGCATTTT	few	TRBV29-1	TRBJ1-5	.	14
CSAVVNYGYTF	TGCAGTGCTGTGGTTAACTATGGCTACACCTTC	few	TRBV20-1	TRBJ1-2	.	11
CASSLVTGLEQYF	TGTGCCAGCAGCTTAGTTACAGGACTCGAGCAGTACTTC	few	TRBV7-2	TRBJ2-7	.	13
CASSLSRWNTEAFF	TGTGCCAGCAGCTTAAGCCGTTGGAACACTGAAGCTTTCTTT	.	TRBV7-2	TRBJ1-1	.	14
CASSLVWETQYF	TGTGCCAGCAGCTTAGTTTGGGAGACCCAGTACTTC	few	TRBV7-2	TRBJ2-5	.	12
CSVRQGATNEKLFF	TGCAGCGTTAGACAGGGTGCAACTAATGAAAAACTGTTTTTT	few	TRBV29-1	TRBJ1-4	TRBD1	14
CASRPTGGQRNEQFF	TGTGCCAGCAGGCCGACAGGGGGCCAAAGGAATGAGCAGTTCTTC	few	TRBV9	TRBJ2-1	TRBD1	15
CASSLDRVGTGELFF	TGTGCCAGCAGTTTGGACAGGGTTGGCACCGGGGAGCTGTTTTTT	few	TRBV12-3/TRBV12-4	TRBJ2-2	TRBD1	15
CSAQGADTQYF	TGCAGTGCCCAGGGGGCAGATACGCAGTATTTT	.	TRBV20-1	TRBJ2-3	TRBD1	11
CASSFGGQYGYTF	TGTGCCAGCAGCTTTGGGGGGCAGTATGGCTACACCTTC	.	TRBV7-9	TRBJ1-2	.	13
CASSPRTFSYNEQFF	TGCGCCAGCAGCCCGCGGACCTTTTCCTACAATGAGCAGTTCTTC	many	TRBV5-1	TRBJ2-1	.	15
CASSFRPNTEAFF	TGTGCCAGCAGCTTCCGACCTAACACTGAAGCTTTCTTT	.	TRBV5-6	TRBJ1-1	.	13
CASSPGTQRAGANVLTF	TGTGCCAGCAGTCCGGGGACTCAGCGGGCTGGGGCCAACGTCCTGACTTTC	.	TRBV5-4	TRBJ2-6	.	17
CASSPGTMETQYF	TGTGCCAGCAGCCCGGGGACGATGGAGACCCAGTACTTC	few	TRBV7-3	TRBJ2-5	.	13
CASSLGPNNEQFF	TGTGCCAGCAGCTTAGGTCCTAACAATGAGCAGTTCTTC	many	TRBV7-2	TRBJ2-1	.	13
CASSLEWRGAEQFF	TGTGCCAGCAGCTTAGAATGGCGGGGGGCCGAGCAGTTCTTC	.	TRBV7-3	TRBJ2-1	TRBD2	14
CASSQERQGRVAFF	TGCGCCAGCAGCCAAGAAAGACAGGGGCGGGTAGCTTTCTTT	many	TRBV4-1	TRBJ1-1	TRBD1	14
CASSMGLAGSSYNEQFF	TGTGCCAGCAGCATGGGACTAGCGGGGAGCTCCTACAATGAGCAGTTCTTC	.	TRBV7-8	TRBJ2-1	TRBD2	17
CASSQSGQAQPQHF	TGTGCCAGCAGCCAATCGGGGCAGGCTCAGCCCCAGCATTTT	.	TRBV16	TRBJ1-5	.	14
CASSYGLGYQETQYF	TGTGCCAGCAGTTACGGGTTAGGGTACCAAGAGACCCAGTACTTC	.	TRBV6-2/TRBV6-3	TRBJ2-5	.	15
CASSPVGRKAGNTIYF	TGTGCCAGCAGCCCGGTGGGCAGGAAGGCTGGAAACACCATATATTTT	.	TRBV12-3/TRBV12-4	TRBJ1-3	.	16
CASSPSRSNQPQHF	TGTGCCAGCAGCCCCAGTAGGAGCAATCAGCCCCAGCATTTT	.	TRBV6-6	TRBJ1-5	.	14
CASSRDRLEVYGYTF	TGTGCCAGCTCTCGGGACCGCCTCGAGGTCTATGGCTACACCTTC	few	TRBV18	TRBJ1-2	.	15